The rows below give T cell receptor beta chains drawn from one sample of a study of shared clonotypes between healthy human individuals. Assay: immunoSEQ multiplex PCR; the TCRdb copy retains only in-frame clones and omits some. Of over a million clones in the sample, 75% to 85% are singletons; the top ten hold 0.5% to 0.6%. Material for sequencing was memory CD4+ T cells from PBMCs. The origin of the receptors is a man between 18 and 35 years old in good health. Some clones in this sample may be carry-over from other donors' samples. CDR3s include the opening cysteine and the closing phenylalanine or tryptophan. A D gene is named only where the DNA matches it firmly. Expanded clones are given a class, and other clones once, few, many or no size at all.

J | size | V | D | length | CDR3 | DNA
TRBJ1-1 | NA | TRBV4-1 | TRBD1 | 14 | CASSTRQGATEAFF | TGCGCCAGCAGCACCCGACAGGGGGCAACTGAAGCTTTCTTT
TRBJ2-7 | NA | TRBV7-9 | NA | 16 | CASSPGRTDSTYEQYF | TGTGCCAGCAGCCCCGGGCGGACGGATTCAACCTACGAGCAGTACTTC
TRBJ2-3 | few | TRBV30 | NA | 16 | CAWSVPKGVGTDTQYF | TGTGCCTGGAGTGTACCAAAGGGAGTTGGCACAGATACGCAGTATTTT
TRBJ2-3 | NA | TRBV29-1 | NA | 12 | CSKLTTTDTQYF | TGCAGCAAACTCACTACGACAGATACGCAGTATTTT
TRBJ2-4 | NA | TRBV11-3 | TRBD1 | 17 | CASSLVGGAPTKNIQYF | TGTGCCAGCAGCCTCGTAGGGGGCGCGCCAACCAAAAACATTCAGTACTTC
TRBJ2-1 | NA | TRBV11-3 | NA | 14 | CASSLDLYRNEQFF | TGTGCCAGCAGCTTAGATCTCTACAGAAATGAGCAGTTCTTC
TRBJ1-2 | NA | TRBV18 | NA | 15 | CASSPRGSTNYGYTF | TGTGCCAGCTCACCACGAGGGTCGACGAACTATGGCTACACCTTC
TRBJ2-7 | NA | TRBV19 | NA | 14 | CASSIAATGYEQYF | TGTGCCAGTAGTATAGCCGCGACAGGCTACGAGCAGTACTTC
TRBJ2-1 | NA | TRBV7-8 | NA | 16 | CASSFRAGSSYNEQFF | TGTGCCAGCAGCTTTCGGGCGGGAAGCTCCTACAATGAGCAGTTCTTC
TRBJ1-3 | NA | TRBV4-1 | NA | 16 | CASSRYEGRAGNTIYF | TGCGCCAGCAGCCGGTACGAAGGGAGAGCTGGAAACACCATATATTTT
TRBJ2-6 | NA | TRBV5-4 | NA | 16 | CASSLTGYSGANVLTF | TGTGCCAGCAGCTTAACAGGATACTCTGGGGCCAACGTCCTGACTTTC
TRBJ2-3 | NA | TRBV5-1 | NA | 14 | CASSPDSGPDTQYF | TGCGCCAGCAGCCCGGACAGCGGCCCAGATACGCAGTATTTT
TRBJ2-1 | NA | TRBV28 | NA | 14 | CASSLGLTYNEQFF | TGTGCCAGCAGTTTAGGGCTAACCTACAATGAGCAGTTCTTC
TRBJ2-3 | NA | TRBV5-1 | NA | 11 | CASSLRDTQYF | TGCGCCAGCAGCTTACGAGATACGCAGTATTTT
TRBJ2-1 | NA | TRBV10-3 | NA | 15 | CAISRISSSGDEQFF | TGTGCCATCAGCCGGATAAGTTCTTCTGGGGATGAGCAGTTCTTC
TRBJ2-2 | NA | TRBV28 | TRBD2 | 14 | CAIQTSGWTGELFF | TGTGCCATCCAGACTAGCGGGTGGACCGGGGAGCTGTTTTTT
TRBJ1-1 | NA | TRBV19 | NA | 14 | CASSTDRGRPEAFF | TGTGCCAGTAGCACGGACAGAGGGAGGCCTGAAGCTTTCTTT
TRBJ1-2 | NA | TRBV7-8 | TRBD1 | 14 | CASSPAQGNYGYTF | TGTGCCAGCAGCCCAGCACAGGGGAACTATGGCTACACCTTC
TRBJ1-1 | NA | TRBV19 | NA | 13 | CASRIQANTEAFF | TGTGCCAGCCGGATACAGGCCAACACTGAAGCTTTCTTT
TRBJ2-3 | few | TRBV25-1 | TRBD1 | 16 | CASSDNRGFGTDTQYF | TGTGCCAGCAGTGATAACAGGGGTTTTGGCACAGATACGCAGTATTTT
TRBJ2-5 | many | TRBV2 | TRBD1 | 14 | CASSAGTGGETQYF | TGTGCCAGCAGCGCCGGGACAGGGGGAGAGACCCAGTACTTC